Sequencing of this T cell receptor beta chain was carried out in a study of T cell responses to AZD1222 COVID-19 vaccine. General study points: Just five to seven people given AZD1222 tested seropositive at baseline. Clonal diversity was possibly underestimated, and white British individuals and females predominated among donors. The span of vaccine-associated CD4 TCRs extended across spike, with dominance at 160-218 and 743-854. Compared with day 0, the breadth and depth of the Spike-specific TCR repertoire rose significantly after two doses of AZD1222.

Details on this clone: The antigen is undetermined.

The germline gives CDR1 LNHDA, CDR2 SQIVND (reference sequence). This CDR3 region has 15 residues. V was cut by 7 bases and J by 8 bases, with 23 bases left in between. Method: immunoSEQ multiplex PCR; TCRdb's copy keeps in-frame clones and lacks some. This table holds some 99,000 clones, about four fifths found once. V and J are TRBV19 and TRBJ1-2; D unclear. The sample was peripheral blood, taken 28 days after the second AZD1222 dose. This receptor was identified in an adult who received the AZD1222 COVID-19 vaccine. CDR3 sequence reads: CASTSHPRGLGGYTF. The CDR3 DNA sequence: TGTGCCAGTACCTCTCACCCCCGGGGTCTTGGCGGCTACACCTTC.